Listed here are 18 T cell receptor beta chains from one sample, sequenced in a study of shared clonotypes between healthy human individuals. Method: immunoSEQ multiplex PCR; TCRdb's copy keeps in-frame clones and lacks some. Of 1,400,000 or so clones in the sample, less than 99% were seen once. Sequenced input: naive CD4+ T cells sorted from blood. Indicated subset: CD45RA+ positively selected. The receptors come from a young man in good health.

The chain carries TRBV6-6 and TRBJ1-4; a possible D gene is TRBD1 (6 bases). V lost 5 bases to trimming and J lost 8 bases, with 21 bases between them. The V gene's germline CDR1 is MNHNY and CDR2 SVGAGI (reference sequence). The CDR3 has 16 amino acids. CDR3 DNA sequence: TGTGCCAGCAGTGTTACTTCTACAGGGCGGGGAGAAAAACTGTTTTTT. Amino acids: CASSVTSTGRGEKLFF.

This rearrangement joins TRBV18 to TRBJ2-2; D might be TRBD2 (6 bases). This CDR3 contains 16 residues. The germline CDR1 and CDR2 sequences are KGHSH and LQKENI. V was trimmed by 4 bases and J by 5 bases, leaving 17 bases between them. The CDR3 nucleotides are TGTGCCAGCTCACGTTCCTTGGGAGGCAGTACCGGGGAGCTGTTTTTT. Encoded protein: CASSRSLGGSTGELFF.

V and J are TRBV5-1 and TRBJ2-7; 10 nucleotides agree with TRBD1. The CDR3 length is 14 residues. Germline lookup yields CDR1 SGHRS and CDR2 YFSETQ. V lost 7 bases, J lost 2 bases, and 6 bases stayed unmatched. The CDR3 here is CASVPGQGAYEQYF. DNA for the CDR3: TGCGCCAGCGTTCCCGGACAGGGGGCCTACGAGCAGTACTTC. The full variable domain, with the rest looked up from reference TRBV5-1 and TRBJ2-7, is KAGVTQTPRYLIKTRGQQVTLSCSPISGHRSVSWYQQTPGQGLQFLFEYFSETQRNKGNFPGRFSGRQFSNSRSEMNVSTLELGDSALYLCASVPGQGAYEQYFGPGTRLTVT.

The chain has TRBV7-9 and TRBJ2-4, with 7 bases aligning to TRBD1. The germline V gene has CDR1 SEHNR and CDR2 FQNEAQ (reference sequence). This CDR3 is built from 16 residues. Unmatched junction bases numbered 5, after V lost 1 base and J lost 2 bases. CDR3: CASSLGDRATKNIQYF. As DNA, the CDR3 is TGTGCCAGCAGCTTAGGAGACAGGGCAACCAAAAACATTCAGTACTTC.

The rearrangement links TRBV5-4 to TRBJ2-7, with D possibly called TRBD1 or TRBD2 (6 bases each). Germline CDR1 SGHNT, CDR2 YYREEE (reference sequence). The ends were cut back, 5 bases at V and 2 bases at J, with 17 bases in the middle. This CDR3 has 15 amino acids. CDR3 sequence (DNA): TGTGCCAGCAGGGAGGGTTGGGACAAGCCCTACGAGCAGTACTTC. Encoded protein: CASREGWDKPYEQYF.

V gene TRBV7-8 combines with J gene TRBJ1-5; the D gene is possibly TRBD1 (6 bases). The germline V gene encodes CDR1 SGHVS and CDR2 FQNEAQ. CDR3 length: 16 amino acids. The V gene lost 0 bases and the J gene lost 3 bases, with 12 bases spanning the gap. The CDR3 coding sequence is TGTGCCAGCAGCTTAGCTGGGGGGCGTAACAATCAGCCCCAGCATTTT. It translates to CASSLAGGRNNQPQHF.

As to this clone: Other DNA sequences in the same sample also yield this CDR3. V usage is TRBV9 and J usage is TRBJ2-1, with TRBD2 identical over 9 bases. The CDR3 totals 15 residues. The V segment lost 1 base and the J segment 3 bases; nucleotides outside the gene matches: 2. CDR1 and CDR2 (germline): SGDLS, YYNGEE. The DNA of the CDR3 is TGTGCCAGCAGCGTAAGACTAGCGGACTACAATGAGCAGTTCTTC. Protein: CASSVRLADYNEQFF.

Note on this clone: The sample has other DNA sequences that encode this CDR3 too. This rearrangement joins TRBV18 to TRBJ2-7; 7 bases align to TRBD2. The ends lost 0 bases at V and 3 bases at J; junction bases unmatched: 2. Germline loops: CDR1 KGHSH, CDR2 LQKENI. This CDR3 is 14 amino acids long. The CDR3 nucleotides are TGTGCCAGCTCACCACCTTCGGGGGGCTACGAGCAGTACTTC. Translating it yields CASSPPSGGYEQYF.

The V gene is TRBV14, the J gene TRBJ2-5; unclear D gene. V was clipped by 0 bases and J by 2 bases, with 13 bases between them. CDR1 SGHDN and CDR2 FVKESK come from the germline V gene. The CDR3 is 16 residues long. The CDR3: CASSQDAGQNQETQYF. DNA for the CDR3: TGTGCCAGCAGCCAAGATGCTGGGCAGAATCAAGAGACCCAGTACTTC.

The rearrangement joins TRBV2 to TRBJ2-5; no clear D gene. The CDR3 sequence is 13 residues long. Trimming left V 3 bases short and J 2 bases short, with 7 bases between. Germline V CDR1 and CDR2: SNHLY, FYNNEI. CDR3 region: CASSDPAQETQYF. CDR3 nucleotides: TGTGCCAGCAGTGATCCAGCTCAAGAGACCCAGTACTTC. Full variable domain (rest looked up from reference TRBV2 and TRBJ2-5): EPEVTQTPSHQVTQMGQEVILRCVPISNHLYFYWYRQILGQKVEFLVSFYNNEISEKSEIFDDQFSVERPDGSNFTLKIRSTKLEDSAMYFCASSDPAQETQYFGPGTRLLVL.

The rearrangement joins TRBV10-3 to TRBJ2-5; 7 bases are a match to TRBD1. Germline V CDR1 and CDR2: ENHRY, SYGVKD. This CDR3 has 13 amino acids. V lost 7 bases and J lost 1; bases outside the gene matches: 3. CDR3 in DNA: TGTGCCATCAATACAGGGGTCCAAGAGACCCAGTACTTC. Residues: CAINTGVQETQYF.

This rearrangement joins TRBV29-1 to TRBJ1-1; D call uncertain. Germline-derived CDR1 and CDR2 are SQVTM and ANQGSEA. This CDR3 contains 13 residues. Trimming stripped 7 bases from V and 3 bases from J, with 15 bases between. CDR3 protein: CSAHPGLDTEAFF. As DNA, the CDR3 is TGCAGCGCCCACCCCGGACTCGACACTGAAGCTTTCTTT.

Remarks on this clone: At the DNA level, this CDR3 is encoded by other sequences in the same sample as well. The gene calls are TRBV9 and TRBJ2-2, with D possibly TRBD2 on 5 matching bases. The length of the CDR3 is 14 residues. V lost 3 bases to trimming and J lost 6 bases, with 12 bases between them. Germline assignment: CDR1 SGDLS and CDR2 YYNGEE. In DNA form, the CDR3 reads TGTGCCAGCAGCGATAGACCCGGGGCCGGGGAGCTGTTTTTT. This gives the protein CASSDRPGAGELFF. The entire variable domain, with the rest obtained from reference TRBV9 and TRBJ2-2, is as follows: DSGVTQTPKHLITATGQRVTLRCSPRSGDLSVYWYQQSLDQGLQFLIQYYNGEERAKGNILERFSAQQFPDLHSELNLSSLELGDSALYFCASSDRPGAGELFFGEGSRLTVL.

This clone was found once. The chain recombines TRBV5-1 with TRBJ2-2, with D tentatively TRBD1 (6 bases). This CDR3 contains 16 residues. CDR1 SGHRS and CDR2 YFSETQ come from the germline V gene. Between the trimmed V and J ends, which lost 7 bases and 1 base, there was a span of 17 bases. The CDR3 nucleotides are TGCGCCAGCGTCTTCAACCCGGGACAGAACACCGGGGAGCTGTTTTTT. It specifies CASVFNPGQNTGELFF.

CDR3 residues: CASSQDRGGTAYEQYF. Written as DNA, the CDR3 is TGCGCCAGCAGCCAAGATCGCGGGGGTACCGCCTACGAGCAGTACTTC. The chain has TRBV4-1 and TRBJ2-7; 7 nucleotides align to TRBD2. Germline V lookup: CDR1 MGHRA, CDR2 YSYEKL. The V and J ends lost 0 bases and 2 bases, in that order; junction bases with no gene match: 7. The CDR3 consists of 16 residues.

This clone was recorded only once. The chain recombines TRBV27 with TRBJ2-3, with D unresolved. The CDR3 has 13 residues. V was pared by 6 bases and J by 5 bases, with 12 bases between. Germline V lookup: CDR1 MNHEY, CDR2 SMNVEV (reference sequence). CDR3 bases: TGTGCCAGCAGCGGCCAAGGGCAAGATACGCAGTATTTT. Its protein is CASSGQGQDTQYF.

V and J are TRBV19 and TRBJ2-3; the D is unclear. The CDR3 has 17 amino acids. Looked up from germline, CDR1 is LNHDA and CDR2 is SQIVND (reference sequence). V was trimmed by 2 bases and J by 0 bases, leaving 15 bases between them. CDR3 amino acids: CASSIFGSLTSTDTQYF. In DNA form, the CDR3 reads TGTGCCAGTAGTATATTCGGATCCCTAACTAGCACAGATACGCAGTATTTT.

The genes are TRBV18 and TRBJ2-1; D possibly corresponds to TRBD1 (5 bases). The ends were cut back, 4 bases at V and 5 bases at J, with 21 bases in the middle. Germline-derived CDR1 and CDR2 are KGHSH and LQKENI. The CDR3 has 17 residues. The CDR3 reads CASSRTLGPGNHNEQFF. In nucleotides, the CDR3 is TGTGCCAGCTCACGCACTTTGGGGCCAGGGAACCACAATGAGCAGTTCTTC.